The clone carrying this T cell receptor (beta chain) has a count of ten or more. The target antigen is unknown. The data derive from a study of T cell repertoires in cytomegalovirus infection. Whole-study context: Public TCR beta signatures indicated both CMV infection and matching HLA type. Study-wide findings and caveats: Dominant in the ex vivo response were TCR beta clonotypes restricted by HLA-C and specific for CMV.

TCRdb used MiXCR to reprocess the reads, holding one entry per CDR3 protein. Altogether more than 200,000 distinct CDR3 sequences are present, approximately 8.3% being singletons, with the ten largest covering about 15%. The germline V gene encodes CDR1 SGHTA and CDR2 FQGNSA. There are 12 residues in the CDR3. V was pared by 5 bases and J by 8 bases, with 12 bases between. The chain couples TRBV7-2 to TRBJ1-1; TRBD1 is a possible D gene (5 bases). This receptor was obtained from a human donor in good health (CMV status not recorded). Some clones in this sample may be carry-over from other donors' samples. The sample comprised PBMCs. CDR3 coding DNA: TGTGCCAGCAGCATCCGGGACGGCGAAGCTTTCTTT. Translation gives CASSIRDGEAFF. The full variable domain, rest sourced from reference TRBV7-2 and TRBJ1-1, is GAGVSQSPSNKVTEKGKDVELRCDPISGHTALYWYRQSLGQGLEFLIYFQGNSAPDKSGLPSDRFSAERTGGSVSTLTIQRTQQEDSAVYLCASSIRDGEAFFGQGTRLTVV.